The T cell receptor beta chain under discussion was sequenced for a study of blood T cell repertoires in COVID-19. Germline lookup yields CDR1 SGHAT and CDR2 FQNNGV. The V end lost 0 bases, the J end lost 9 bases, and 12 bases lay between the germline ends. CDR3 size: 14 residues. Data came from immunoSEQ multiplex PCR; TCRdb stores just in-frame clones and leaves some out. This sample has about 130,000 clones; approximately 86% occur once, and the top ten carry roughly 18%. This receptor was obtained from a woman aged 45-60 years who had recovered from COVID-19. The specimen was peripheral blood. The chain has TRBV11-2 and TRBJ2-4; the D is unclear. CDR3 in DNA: TGTGCCAGCAGCTTAGACCTCCTAAGAAGCATTCAGTACTTC. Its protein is CASSLDLLRSIQYF.